The rows below give T cell receptor beta chains drawn from one sample of a study of blood T cell repertoires in COVID-19. The data were produced by immunoSEQ multiplex PCR, yet TCRdb's version contains in-frame clones alone and is incomplete. The sample has some 85,000 clones, 78% seen once. Sequenced: peripheral blood. The receptors were gathered from a man between 65 and 80 years old with COVID-19, enrolled during active disease. Both conserved end residues are part of each CDR3. Each record gives: J gene, D gene, V gene, clone size, CDR3 protein, CDR3 DNA. D genes are given only for firm matches. Not every row has a clone size; where given, it reads once, few, many or a size class.

TRBJ1-1 NA TRBV7-2 NA CASSSRTVRSEAFF TGTGCCAGCAGCTCCCGGACAGTTAGATCTGAAGCTTTCTTT
TRBJ2-1 NA TRBV10-3 NA CAISETVTSYNEQFF TGTGCCATCAGTGAGACAGTTACTTCCTACAATGAGCAGTTCTTC
TRBJ2-1 TRBD2 TRBV28 NA CASSPSGRRNEQFF TGTGCCAGCAGTCCTAGCGGGAGAAGGAATGAGCAGTTCTTC
TRBJ1-1 TRBD1 TRBV7-9 NA CASSPMGQGRSFF TGTGCCAGCAGCCCAATGGGACAGGGAAGGTCATTCTTT
TRBJ1-2 NA TRBV6-2/TRBV6-3 NA CASSPSYGYTF TGTGCCAGCAGTCCCTCTTATGGCTACACCTTC
TRBJ1-2 NA TRBV6-5 NA CASRGGGLNYGYTF TGTGCCAGCCGAGGGGGAGGGCTTAACTATGGCTACACCTTC
TRBJ2-1 NA TRBV7-3 NA CASSLTRDFNEQFF TGTGCCAGCAGCCTAACACGGGACTTCAATGAGCAGTTCTTC
TRBJ2-7 NA TRBV7-9 NA CASSPFGGYEQYF TGTGCCAGCAGCCCGTTCGGTGGTTACGAGCAGTACTTC
TRBJ1-2 NA TRBV19 NA CASSRDLGTYGYTF TGTGCCAGTAGTCGGGACTTGGGGACCTATGGCTACACCTTC
TRBJ2-7 NA TRBV7-2 once CASSSAGAVQYF TGTGCCAGCAGCTCGGCAGGCGCCGTGCAGTACTTC
TRBJ2-2 TRBD1 TRBV7-2 NA CASSLARDRGSGELFF TGTGCCAGCAGCTTAGCCCGGGACAGGGGATCAGGGGAGCTGTTTTTT
TRBJ2-2 TRBD2 TRBV5-1 once CASTELAGPGELFF TGCGCCAGCACCGAACTAGCGGGACCCGGGGAGCTGTTTTTT
TRBJ2-5 TRBD1 TRBV5-1 NA CASSSQGPETQYF TGCGCCAGCAGCTCACAGGGGCCGGAGACCCAGTACTTC
TRBJ2-7 NA TRBV7-6 once CASSLVSPGQSSYEQYF TGTGCCAGCAGCTTAGTGTCCCCCGGACAGAGCTCCTACGAGCAGTACTTC
TRBJ2-2 TRBD2 TRBV9 NA CASSVDAGAGELFF TGTGCCAGCAGCGTAGATGCGGGGGCCGGGGAGCTGTTTTTT
TRBJ2-7 TRBD2 TRBV13 few CASSSVAGGLVSYEQYF TGTGCCAGCAGCTCCGTAGCGGGGGGGCTAGTATCCTACGAGCAGTACTTC
TRBJ1-6 NA TRBV28 NA CASLSGQGSKALHF NA
TRBJ2-5 TRBD1 TRBV7-3 NA CASSARPGQQETQYF TGTGCCAGCAGCGCCCGTCCGGGACAGCAAGAGACCCAGTACTTC
TRBJ2-1 TRBD2 TRBV7-9 few CASSPKGTNRNEQFF TGTGCCAGCAGCCCAAAGGGGACTAACCGAAATGAGCAGTTCTTC
TRBJ2-1 TRBD2 TRBV7-2 NA CASSQIAGGYNEQFF TGTGCCAGCAGCCAAATAGCGGGGGGCTACAATGAGCAGTTCTTC
TRBJ2-1 TRBD2 TRBV14 NA CASSLLGTINEQFF TGTGCCAGCAGCCTTTTAGGGACTATCAATGAGCAGTTCTTC
TRBJ2-2 TRBD2 TRBV2 NA CASRGLAGRHTGELFF TGTGCCAGCAGGGGACTAGCGGGGAGACACACCGGGGAGCTGTTTTTT
TRBJ2-5 NA TRBV5-1 NA CASSPGLQETQYF TGCGCCAGCAGCCCGGGACTTCAAGAGACCCAGTACTTC
TRBJ1-2 NA TRBV4-1 NA CASSQDRLGVGYTF TGCGCCAGCAGCCAAGATAGGCTCGGGGTTGGCTACACCTTC
TRBJ1-5 NA TRBV4-3 NA CASSQEAQGTNQPQHF TGCGCCAGCAGCCAAGAGGCCCAGGGAACCAATCAGCCCCAGCATTTT
TRBJ2-3 NA TRBV10-3 NA CAIRNREADTQYF TGTGCCATCCGGAACAGGGAAGCAGATACGCAGTATTTT
TRBJ2-5 TRBD1 TRBV19 NA CASSMDRGQETQYF TGTGCCAGTAGTATGGACAGGGGGCAAGAGACCCAGTACTTC
TRBJ1-4 NA TRBV5-8 once CASSRVTNEKLFF TGTGCCAGCAGCCGAGTAACTAATGAAAAACTGTTTTTT
TRBJ1-1 NA TRBV10-3 NA CAITPGGTEAFF TGTGCCATCACCCCCGGGGGGACTGAAGCTTTCTTT
TRBJ1-2 NA TRBV29-1 once CSVALGLGYGYTF TGCAGCGTTGCCTTGGGACTCGGCTATGGCTACACCTTC
TRBJ2-7 NA TRBV7-8 NA CASSPNEASYEQYF TGTGCCAGCTCCCCGAATGAAGCCTCCTACGAGCAGTACTTC